Shown below are 16 T cell receptor beta chains from a single sample sequenced in a study of cytomegalovirus exposure and HLA in healthy donors. Primers for the PCR totalled 60 Vbeta and 13 Jbeta. Using immunoSEQ multiplex PCR, the repertoire was profiled, and TCRdb retains in-frame clones only, with some absent. The table has over 150,000 clones, 75% to 85% seen once. Specimen: PBMCs. All receptors derive from a man aged 25 to 40 in good health and CMV-seronegative.

To note about this clone: Relative to the germline gene, one junction end is altered; a read error may explain this. V usage is TRBV29-1 and J usage is TRBJ2-1; D may be TRBD2 (6 bases). CDR1 is SQVTM and CDR2 is ANQGSEA in the germline V gene. The CDR3 is made up of 14 amino acids. Here the CDR3 DNA reads TGCAGCTCCCTAAGGGGACTCCAGGAAGGTGAGCAGCTCTTC. Translation gives CSSLRGLQEGEQLF.

The chain is built from TRBV18 and TRBJ1-5; D may be TRBD1 (6 bases). CDR3 length equals 13 residues. The V end lost 1 base, the J end lost 5 bases, and 6 bases lay between the germline ends. CDR1 is KGHSH and CDR2 is LQKENI in the germline V gene. The CDR3 bases are TGTGCCAGCTCACCACAGGGGGATCAGCCCCAGCATTTT. This codes for CASSPQGDQPQHF.

V gene TRBV7-6 combines with J gene TRBJ2-5, with a tentative D call TRBD2 (6 bases). The CDR3 has 17 residues. Germline loops: CDR1 SGHVS, CDR2 FNYEAQ. With 1 base removed from V and 5 bases from J, the gap between germline ends came to 20 bases. Here the CDR3 DNA reads TGTGCCAGCAGCTTAGTGCTGGGCGGGGAACTTGCGGAGACCCAGTACTTC. Protein sequence: CASSLVLGGELAETQYF.

V gene TRBV7-6 combines with J gene TRBJ2-2; D may be TRBD2 (5 bases). This CDR3 has 14 amino acids. Per the germline V gene, CDR1 is SGHVS and CDR2 is FNYEAQ. Trimming pared 6 bases from V and 6 bases from J, leaving 14 bases between. CDR3 nucleotide sequence: TGTGCCAGCAGGAATCCTAGCAGCGCCGGGGAGCTGTTTTTT. Residues: CASRNPSSAGELFF.

The rearrangement joins TRBV19 to TRBJ2-3, with TRBD1 matching 8 bases. V was pared by 1 base and J by 9 bases, with 12 bases of the junction left unmatched. CDR3 size: 16 residues. Germline V gene lookup returns CDR1 LNHDA and CDR2 SQIVND (reference sequence). In DNA, the CDR3 is TGTGCCAGTAGTATAGGGGACAGGACCCTCTATCCAACGCAGTATTTT. It is translated as CASSIGDRTLYPTQYF.

This clone has a single count. The chain links TRBV11-2 to TRBJ2-7; 12 bases match TRBD2. The J segment lost 3 bases and the V segment lost 5 bases, leaving 5 bases of the junction unmatched. The CDR3 totals 15 residues. The germline V gene has CDR1 SGHAT and CDR2 FQNNGV. CDR3 amino acids: CASSPGLAGDYEQYF. In nucleotides, the CDR3 is TGTGCCAGCAGCCCGGGACTAGCGGGCGACTACGAGCAGTACTTC.

The chain has TRBV5-1 and TRBJ1-1; D is ambiguous. The CDR3 has 14 amino acids. CDR1 SGHRS and CDR2 YFSETQ come from the germline V gene. The ends were cut back, 7 bases at V and 4 bases at J, with 17 bases in the middle. CDR3 coding DNA: TGCGCCAGCTCGAAGATAAGTGAGGGCACTGAAGCTTTCTTT. It yields the protein CASSKISEGTEAFF.

This clone was detected a few times. This chain links TRBV5-6 with TRBJ2-7; 7 nucleotides line up with TRBD1. The junction had 3 bases not matched to a gene; V was cut back by 0 bases and J by 0 bases. Germline V gene sequence: CDR1 SGHDT, CDR2 YYEEEE. The CDR3 has 15 residues. The CDR3 sequence: CASSLGDSSSYEQYF. The CDR3 DNA reads as TGTGCCAGCAGCTTGGGGGACAGCAGCTCCTACGAGCAGTACTTC.

V gene TRBV7-3 combines with J gene TRBJ2-7; TRBD2 matches 14 bases. The CDR3 is 15 amino acids. Germline CDR1 is SGHTA and CDR2 is FQGTGA. Losses at the gene ends were 4 bases for V and 5 bases for J; bases not matched to a gene: 4. In DNA form, the CDR3 reads TGTGCCAGCAGCTCCGGGGGACTAGCGGGGGACGAGCAGTACTTC. Translation gives CASSSGGLAGDEQYF.

The J gene is TRBJ2-3, the V gene TRBV5-6; 7 bases agree with TRBD1. V shed 0 bases and J 2 bases; nucleotides not matched to a gene: 3. The germline V gene has CDR1 SGHDT and CDR2 YYEEEE. The CDR3 sequence is 15 residues long. The CDR3: CASSLVGQSTDTQYF. For the CDR3, the DNA is TGTGCCAGCAGCTTGGTGGGACAGTCCACAGATACGCAGTATTTT.

This clone was observed a few times. The rearrangement uses TRBV15 and TRBJ2-7, with D tentatively TRBD1 (6 bases). This CDR3 has 15 amino acids. The germline V gene has CDR1 LNHNV and CDR2 YYDKDF (reference sequence). Trimming took off 4 bases at V and 2 bases at J, with 15 bases between the two ends. CDR3 DNA sequence: TGTGCCACCAGCATTGGATTGGACAGAGCCTACGAGCAGTACTTC. As protein: CATSIGLDRAYEQYF. Full variable domain (outside the CDR3, taken from reference TRBV15 and TRBJ2-7): DAMVIQNPRYQVTQFGKPVTLSCSQTLNHNVMYWYQQKSSQAPKLLFHYYDKDFNNEADTPDNFQSRRPNTSFCFLDIRSPGLGDTAMYLCATSIGLDRAYEQYFGPGTRLTVT.

The chain combines TRBV7-2 with TRBJ2-3, with D hard to call. The V end lost 3 bases, the J end lost 4 bases, and 5 bases lay between the germline ends. The CDR3 length is 12 residues. CDR1 is SGHTA, CDR2 FQGNSA, per germline. The DNA for the CDR3 is TGTGCCAGCAGCTTCTTCCCAGATACGCAGTATTTT. This encodes CASSFFPDTQYF. The full variable domain, in which reference TRBV7-2 and TRBJ2-3 provide the parts outside the CDR3, is GAGVSQSPSNKVTEKGKDVELRCDPISGHTALYWYRQSLGQGLEFLIYFQGNSAPDKSGLPSDRFSAERTGGSVSTLTIQRTQQEDSAVYLCASSFFPDTQYFGPGTRLTVL.

This clone was detected only a few times. The chain recombines TRBV5-1 with TRBJ2-7; TRBD2 matches at 9 bases. V lost 6 bases, J lost 4 bases, and 5 bases stayed unmatched. The germline gives CDR1 SGHRS, CDR2 YFSETQ. CDR3 length: 13 amino acids. The CDR3 here is CASTGTSWYEQYF. CDR3 DNA: TGCGCCAGCACCGGGACTAGCTGGTACGAGCAGTACTTC.

This clone was observed a single time. J is TRBJ1-1 and V is TRBV25-1; D unresolved. V lost 4 bases, J lost 5 bases, and 14 bases lay in between. CDR3 length: 14 residues. Germline CDR1 is MGHDK and CDR2 is SYGVNS. The CDR3 sequence is CASSGDGMWTEAFF. The CDR3, as DNA: TGTGCCAGCAGTGGAGATGGTATGTGGACTGAAGCTTTCTTT.

This clone was seen just once. An end of the junction does not agree with germline; a read error may underlie this. The chain is built from TRBV7-9 and TRBJ2-1; 7 bases line up with TRBD1. The CDR3 covers 16 residues. Germline loops: CDR1 SEHNR, CDR2 FQNEAQ (reference sequence). DNA for the CDR3: TGTTCCAGCAGCACCTACAGGGGATCCCAATACAATGAGCAGTTCTTC. Translating it yields CSSSTYRGSQYNEQFF.

This chain uses TRBV18 with TRBJ2-2; possibly TRBD1 for D (6 bases). Germline V lookup: CDR1 KGHSH, CDR2 LQKENI. The V and J ends lost 1 base and 3 bases respectively, with 12 bases between them. The CDR3 is 16 amino acids. CDR3 bases: TGTGCCAGCTCACCACTTCGGACAGATGACACCGGGGAGCTGTTTTTT. Translating gives CASSPLRTDDTGELFF.